The 27 T cell receptor beta chains below come from one sample, sequenced in a study of CD8 T cells in Susac syndrome. Random-hexamer reverse transcription was applied to roughly 0.5 to 1 ug RNA. TCRdb re-called the immunoSEQ multiplex PCR reads through MiXCR, storing one row per CDR3 protein. The sample includes 150,000 to 190,000 distinct CDR3 sequences, approximately 95% of them seen just once. The sample comprised CD4+ T cells from PBMCs. These receptors all stem from a human donor with Susac syndrome.

The gene calls are TRBV29-1 and TRBJ2-5; tentatively, D is TRBD1 or TRBD2 (5 bases each). CDR1 is SQVTM and CDR2 is ANQGSEA in the germline V gene. The CDR3 extends over 13 amino acids. V lost 5 bases and J 1 base, leaving 11 bases between the germline ends. The CDR3: CSVTGLFQETQYF. CDR3 nucleotide sequence: TGCAGCGTTACAGGACTCTTCCAAGAGACCCAGTACTTC.

The rearrangement links TRBV15 to TRBJ1-6; unclear D gene. Trimming pared 1 base from V and 5 bases from J, leaving 12 bases between. This CDR3 has 16 residues. Germline values: CDR1 LNHNV, CDR2 YYDKDF (reference sequence). The CDR3 spells CATSRGDLTHNSPLHF. The CDR3, as DNA: TGTGCCACCAGCAGAGGAGACTTGACGCATAATTCACCCCTCCACTTT.

The J gene is TRBJ2-2, the V gene TRBV12-2; no DNA check was done on the table's D call, TRBD2. TRBV12-2 has pseudogene status. The CDR3 is made up of 18 amino acids. The DNA of the CDR3 is TGTGCAAGTCGACCCGGACTAGCGGGGGGCTTTAACACCGGGGAGCTGTTTTTT. Protein product: CASRPGLAGGFNTGELFF.

This clonotype was seen just once. The rearrangement links TRBV24-1 to TRBJ2-3; 9 bases map to TRBD1. Germline trimming cut 9 bases from V and 2 bases from J; bases unmatched to any gene: 2. The germline V gene has CDR1 KGHDR and CDR2 SFDVKD. This CDR3 has 13 residues. CDR3 coding DNA: TGTGCCACCGGGACAGGGTCCACAGATACGCAGTATTTT. This codes for CATGTGSTDTQYF.

The chain joins TRBV20-1 to TRBJ2-7, with 10 bases matching TRBD1. The CDR3 totals 13 residues. After removal of 5 bases from V and 2 bases from J, the junction contained 3 bases not matched to a gene. CDR1 DFQATT and CDR2 SNEGSKA come from the germline V gene (reference sequence). CDR3 in amino acids: CSALGTGAYEQYF. CDR3 coding DNA: TGCAGTGCTTTAGGGACAGGGGCCTACGAGCAGTACTTC.

The chain combines TRBV6-6 with TRBJ1-5; tentatively, D is TRBD1 (5 bases). The CDR3 is 14 amino acids. Germline lookup yields CDR1 MNHNY and CDR2 SVGAGI (reference sequence). Trimming cost V 5 bases and J 0 bases, with 8 bases left between them. The CDR3: CASSDSTSNQPQHF. The DNA of the CDR3 is TGTGCCAGCAGTGACAGTACTAGCAATCAGCCCCAGCATTTT.

The chain uses TRBV7-9 and TRBJ1-1; D gene ambiguous. Germline V gene data show CDR1 as SEHNR and CDR2 as FQNEAQ (reference sequence). CDR3 size: 13 residues. Trimming removed 2 bases from V and 6 bases from J, with 10 bases in between. CDR3 residues: CASSLRESSEAFF. As DNA, the CDR3 is TGTGCCAGCAGCTTAAGAGAGTCGTCTGAAGCTTTCTTT.

V usage is TRBV15 and J usage is TRBJ2-5; D not resolved. The V end lost 4 bases, the J end lost 1 base, and 4 bases lay between the germline ends. From germline, CDR1 is LNHNV and CDR2 YYDKDF (reference sequence). There are 12 residues in the CDR3. The CDR3 nucleotides read TGTGCCACCAGCACCGCCCAAGAGACCCAGTACTTC. It codes for CATSTAQETQYF. Combining the CDR3 with reference TRBV15 and TRBJ2-5 gives the whole variable domain DAMVIQNPRYQVTQFGKPVTLSCSQTLNHNVMYWYQQKSSQAPKLLFHYYDKDFNNEADTPDNFQSRRPNTSFCFLDIRSPGLGDTAMYLCATSTAQETQYFGPGTRLLVL.

The rearrangement links TRBV24-1 to TRBJ2-1; possible D gene TRBD2, 6 bases. Germline lookup yields CDR1 KGHDR and CDR2 SFDVKD. V was shortened by 4 bases and J by 7 bases, with 19 bases between the two germline ends. The CDR3 covers 16 residues. The CDR3 here is CATSDTFGGGENEQFF. The DNA for the CDR3 is TGTGCCACCAGTGACACGTTCGGGGGTGGCGAGAATGAGCAGTTCTTC.

V and J are TRBV12-3 or TRBV12-4 and TRBJ1-5, with 10 bases matching TRBD1. The J segment lost 2 bases and the V segment lost 4 bases, leaving 11 bases of the junction unmatched. The CDR3 length is 18 residues. DNA of the CDR3: TGTGCCAGCAGTTCCTCCGGGACAGGGGTATATCGCAATCAGCCCCAGCATTTT. Translation gives CASSSSGTGVYRNQPQHF.

In nucleotides, the CDR3 is TGTGCCAGCACGCGAGCCCGCACAGATACGCAGTATTTT. Its translation is CASTRARTDTQYF. V gene TRBV11-1 combines with J gene TRBJ2-3; D is unresolved. The CDR3 runs 13 residues. Germline lookup yields CDR1 SGHAT and CDR2 FQDESV (reference sequence). V was shortened by 7 bases and J by 1 base, with 9 bases between the two germline ends.

This clonotype was observed a few times. The V and J genes are TRBV20-1 and TRBJ2-5, with 10 nucleotides matching TRBD2. This CDR3 contains 15 residues. Germline V gene lookup returns CDR1 DFQATT and CDR2 SNEGSKA (reference sequence). V was pared by 3 bases and J by 0 bases, with 4 bases of the junction left unmatched. CDR3 residues: CSASPLAGDQETQYF. CDR3 coding DNA: TGCAGTGCTAGTCCGCTAGCGGGGGACCAAGAGACCCAGTACTTC.

This clonotype was found once. V is TRBV20-1 and J is TRBJ2-2; TRBD2 aligns across 7 bases. Germline lookup yields CDR1 DFQATT and CDR2 SNEGSKA (reference sequence). CDR3 length equals 14 residues. The V segment lost 0 bases and the J segment 7 bases; nucleotides outside the gene matches: 5. The CDR3 is CSARDRRGIGELFF. The CDR3 nucleotides are TGCAGTGCTAGAGATCGGCGGGGGATCGGGGAGCTGTTTTTT.

The chain recombines TRBV18 with TRBJ2-1; 8 bases fit TRBD1. The CDR3 runs to 14 residues. Trimming at V came to 6 bases and at J to 4 bases, leaving 5 bases not matched to a gene. Germline V CDR1 and CDR2: KGHSH, LQKENI. CDR3 loop: CASSPRDRYNEQFF. The CDR3 bases are TGTGCCAGCTCCCCCCGGGACAGGTACAATGAGCAGTTCTTC.

The chain has TRBV29-1 and TRBJ2-3; TRBD1 matches at 8 bases. V was clipped by 8 bases and J by 5 bases; unmatched bases: 12. CDR3 length equals 14 residues. Germline CDR1 SQVTM, CDR2 ANQGSEA. For the CDR3, the DNA is TGCAGCTCCCGAGTGCAGGGGGCGGGAGATACGCAGTATTTT. Its protein product is CSSRVQGAGDTQYF.

This clonotype was picked up a small number of times. This chain uses TRBV12-3 or TRBV12-4 with TRBJ2-5, with TRBD1 as a possible D gene (6 bases). This CDR3 is 14 amino acids long. The V end was cut by 5 bases, the J end by 4 bases, with 14 bases between. CDR3 in amino acids: CASSIAQGRETQYF. DNA for the CDR3: TGTGCCAGCAGTATCGCACAGGGCCGAGAGACCCAGTACTTC.

The chain employs TRBV18 and TRBJ2-7, with unresolved D. The CDR3 contains 20 residues. CDR1 KGHSH and CDR2 LQKENI come from the germline V gene. Trimming removed 4 bases at V and 1 base at J, with 29 bases between. CDR3 in amino acids: CASSLNSAPTPRALSYEQYF. In DNA, the CDR3 is TGTGCCAGCTCACTCAATTCGGCCCCCACACCTAGGGCATTATCCTACGAGCAGTACTTC.

The chain employs TRBV14 and TRBJ2-5; maybe TRBD1 (6 bases). CDR1 and CDR2 (germline): SGHDN, FVKESK. This CDR3 has 15 amino acids. Between the trimmed V and J ends, which lost 1 base and 5 bases, there was a span of 14 bases. The CDR3 region is CASSQGLTGYETQYF. CDR3 DNA sequence: TGTGCCAGCAGCCAAGGGTTAACAGGGTATGAGACCCAGTACTTC.

The chain employs TRBV12-3 or TRBV12-4 and TRBJ2-7; either TRBD1 or TRBD2 may fit D (5 bases each). The ends were cut back, 3 bases at V and 4 bases at J, with 10 bases in the middle. This CDR3 region has 13 residues. The CDR3 sequence: CASSFRWGYEQYF. The CDR3, as DNA: TGTGCCAGCAGTTTCCGATGGGGGTACGAGCAGTACTTC.

This sequence joins TRBV7-9 and TRBJ1-5; tentatively, D is TRBD1 (5 bases). CDR3 size: 12 residues. The V end was cut by 3 bases, the J end by 7 bases, with 7 bases between. Germline V gene lookup returns CDR1 SEHNR and CDR2 FQNEAQ (reference sequence). DNA of the CDR3: TGTGCCAGCAGCTTCCAGGGACAGCCCCAGCATTTT. It specifies CASSFQGQPQHF.

V usage is TRBV29-1 and J usage is TRBJ2-5, with D unresolved. The CDR3 consists of 13 residues. Trimming left V 6 bases short and J 2 bases short, with 13 bases between. Germline CDR1 SQVTM, CDR2 ANQGSEA. This CDR3 reads CSVRRSEQETQYF. In DNA form, the CDR3 reads TGCAGCGTGCGGCGGTCCGAACAAGAGACCCAGTACTTC. Full variable domain (missing parts from reference TRBV29-1 and TRBJ2-5): SAVISQKPSRDICQRGTSLTIQCQVDSQVTMMFWYRQQPGQSLTLIATANQGSEATYESGFVIDKFPISRPNLTFSTLTVSNMSPEDSSIYLCSVRRSEQETQYFGPGTRLLVL.

This clonotype was seen just once. The CDR3 loop reads CASSDRGVDGYTF. The CDR3 nucleotides are TGTGCCAGCAGTGACAGGGGCGTCGATGGCTACACCTTC. The chain carries TRBV6-5 and TRBJ1-2, with 8 bases lining up with TRBD1. Trimming cost V 5 bases and J 6 bases; bases outside gene matches: 5. Germline V lookup: CDR1 MNHEY, CDR2 SVGAGI. The CDR3 totals 13 residues.

This rearrangement joins TRBV3-1 to TRBJ1-1, with D hard to call. From germline, CDR1 is LGHDT and CDR2 YNNKEL (reference sequence). This CDR3 contains 13 residues. The V end was cut by 2 bases, the J end by 1 base, with 5 bases between. CDR3 coding DNA: TGTGCCAGCAGCCAAAGGCAGAACACTGAAGCTTTCTTT. Its translation is CASSQRQNTEAFF.

V is TRBV2 and J is TRBJ2-2, with TRBD1 as a possible D gene (6 bases). In germline, CDR1 is SNHLY, CDR2 FYNNEI. This CDR3 comprises 17 residues. The germline V and J ends were trimmed by 5 bases and 2 bases, with 18 bases remaining between them. CDR3 residues: CASSPDSHPANTGELFF. The CDR3 coding sequence is TGTGCCAGCAGTCCGGACAGCCACCCCGCTAACACCGGGGAGCTGTTTTTT.

V usage is TRBV18 and J usage is TRBJ2-7; a possible D gene is TRBD2 (7 bases). Germline-derived CDR1 and CDR2 are KGHSH and LQKENI. Trimming shortened V by 6 bases and J by 5 bases, and 17 bases separated the two germline ends. There are 14 residues in the CDR3. The CDR3 loop is CASSRGAGPNEQYF. In DNA, the CDR3 is TGTGCCAGCTCCCGGGGGGCAGGCCCCAACGAGCAGTACTTC.

The chain is built from TRBV18 and TRBJ2-4; D unclear. The CDR3 contains 13 residues. Trimming cost V 2 bases and J 6 bases, with 8 bases left between them. Germline V lookup: CDR1 KGHSH, CDR2 LQKENI. The CDR3 DNA is TGTGCCAGCTCACCATCGGAAAGAAACATTCAGTACTTC. Protein sequence: CASSPSERNIQYF.

The rearrangement joins TRBV7-2 to TRBJ2-1; D is ambiguous. This CDR3 spans 17 amino acids. CDR1 is SGHTA, CDR2 FQGNSA, per germline. With 2 bases removed from V and 3 bases from J, the gap between germline ends came to 17 bases. CDR3 sequence reads: CASSLYPGNGFYNEQFF. Written as DNA, the CDR3 is TGTGCCAGCAGCTTATATCCAGGCAATGGATTCTACAATGAGCAGTTCTTC.